The 26 T cell receptor beta chains below all came from one sample that was sequenced in a study of T cells in Graves' hyperthyroidism and ophthalmopathy. The source material, RNA transcripts, was used to amplify TCR beta CDR3 regions. Researchers ran a first-round RT-PCR on the TCR CDR3 using the HTBI primer set. From the multiplex PCR reads, TCRdb called clonotypes with MiXCR, one entry per CDR3 protein. The data contain 250,000 to 300,000 distinct CDR3 sequences, about an eighth of them singletons. The material sequenced was blood. The origin of the receptors is a woman in her twenties or thirties with Graves' hyperthyroidism that later progressed to Graves' ophthalmopathy.

This clonotype was observed at least ten times. The chain has TRBV18 and TRBJ2-1; 7 nucleotides align to TRBD1. V trimming: 5 bases; J trimming: 6 bases; junction bases outside the gene matches: 4. Germline assignment: CDR1 KGHSH and CDR2 LQKENI. CDR3 length: 13 amino acids. The CDR3 region is CASSGQASNEQFF. Here the CDR3 DNA reads TGTGCCAGCTCAGGACAGGCCTCCAATGAGCAGTTCTTC.

This clonotype has a count of ten or more. The chain joins TRBV5-1 to TRBJ1-1; the match to TRBD1 covers 7 bases. This CDR3 comprises 15 residues. Germline CDR1 reads SGHRS; CDR2 reads YFSETQ. J lost 6 bases, V lost 1 base, and 9 bases had no gene match. CDR3 bases: TGCGCCAGCAGCTTGAGGAGGGGGCGTAGCGCTGAAGCTTTCTTT. Translation gives CASSLRRGRSAEAFF.

This clonotype was seen at least ten times. The V and J genes are TRBV6-2 or TRBV6-3 and TRBJ2-7; TRBD2 matches 10 bases. Germline V gene data show CDR1 as MNHEY and CDR2 as SVGEGT. CDR3 length: 14 amino acids. The V and J ends lost 7 bases and 3 bases, in that order; junction bases with no gene match: 6. The CDR3 here is CASKRTSGNYEQYF. For the CDR3, the DNA is TGTGCCAGCAAAAGGACTAGCGGCAACTACGAGCAGTACTTC.

The rearrangement uses TRBV12-3 or TRBV12-4 and TRBJ1-2; no clear D. This CDR3 region has 14 residues. V was clipped by 5 bases and J by 4 bases, with 14 bases between them. CDR3 coding DNA: TGTGCCAGCAGTGCAGACCGGGCGGGCTATGGCTACACCTTC. It is translated as CASSADRAGYGYTF.

This clonotype appeared many times. V usage is TRBV28 and J usage is TRBJ2-7; no reliable D call. This CDR3 is built from 13 residues. The germline gives CDR1 MDHEN, CDR2 SYDVKM. The ends were cut back, 4 bases at V and 2 bases at J, with 9 bases in the middle. Written as DNA, the CDR3 is TGTGCCAGCAGTTATACAGAAGCCTACGAGCAGTACTTC. Translated, it gives CASSYTEAYEQYF.

This clonotype was found many times. The genes are TRBV7-2 and TRBJ2-1; the match to TRBD1 covers 11 bases. The CDR3 totals 15 residues. The V gene's germline CDR1 is SGHTA and CDR2 FQGNSA. V dropped 5 bases and J dropped 7; count of bases not matched to a gene: 7. The CDR3 coding sequence is TGTGCCAGCAGCCCTACCGGGACAGGGGGAAATGAGCAGTTCTTC. This codes for CASSPTGTGGNEQFF.

This clonotype was detected ten times or more. The chain combines TRBV18 with TRBJ2-1, with 9 bases lining up with TRBD1. Trimming at V came to 2 bases and at J to 6 bases, leaving 2 bases not matched to a gene. Germline V gene lookup returns CDR1 KGHSH and CDR2 LQKENI. The CDR3 contains 14 residues. The CDR3 DNA follows: TGTGCCAGCTCACCAGGGACAGGGATCAATGAGCAGTTCTTC. This codes for CASSPGTGINEQFF.

This clonotype was seen a handful of times. The junction differs from germline at one of its ends, possibly a read error. The J gene is TRBJ2-6, the V gene TRBV2, with D possibly being TRBD1 (5 bases). The CDR3 runs 14 residues. Germline loops: CDR1 SNHLY, CDR2 FYNNEI. The chain's CDR3 is CASSTGLGANALTF. For the CDR3, the DNA is TGTGCCAGCAGTACAGGTCTAGGGGCCAACGCCCTGACTTTC.

This clonotype appeared once. This may stem from a read error, because a much larger clone lies one nucleotide away. V usage is TRBV7-7 and J usage is TRBJ2-1; a possible D gene is TRBD2 (5 bases). CDR1 SSHAT and CDR2 FNYEAQ come from the germline V gene (reference sequence). This CDR3 comprises 13 residues. The CDR3 nucleotides are TGTGCTACCAGCTTATCCACTAGGCGGGAGCAGTTCTTC. It codes for CATSLSTRREQFF.

This clonotype has a handful of counts. The chain uses TRBV6-5 and TRBJ1-2, with no clear D. V shed 0 bases and J shed 4 bases, with 12 bases lying between them. There are 15 residues in the CDR3. Per the germline V gene, CDR1 is MNHEY and CDR2 is SVGAGI. DNA of the CDR3: TGTGCCAGCAGTTACTCGACCTCCGGCCCCTATGGCTACACCTTC. Its protein is CASSYSTSGPYGYTF.

The CDR3 DNA follows: TGTGCCAGCAGCCAGAATCCCGACAGGGGCGATAAGTACTTC. Protein sequence: CASSQNPDRGDKYF. V is TRBV3-1 and J is TRBJ2-4; 8 positions agree with TRBD1. Germline V gene data show CDR1 as LGHDT and CDR2 as YNNKEL (reference sequence). The V and J ends lost 3 bases and 14 bases, in that order; junction bases with no gene match: 12. The CDR3 contains 14 residues.

This clonotype appeared a few times. V is TRBV25-1 and J is TRBJ2-2, with TRBD1 identical over 9 bases. Germline-derived CDR1 and CDR2 are MGHDK and SYGVNS. The junction had 4 bases not matched to a gene; V was cut back by 8 bases and J by 6 bases. There are 13 residues in the CDR3. CDR3 loop: CASGRTGAGELFF. The CDR3 nucleotides are TGTGCCAGCGGAAGGACAGGGGCCGGGGAGCTGTTTTTT.

This clonotype was seen at least ten times. This chain links TRBV2 with TRBJ2-1, with D possibly being TRBD2 (5 bases). V was clipped by 3 bases and J by 0 bases, with 15 bases between them. CDR1 is SNHLY and CDR2 is FYNNEI in the germline V gene. This CDR3 contains 17 residues. In nucleotides, the CDR3 is TGTGCCAGCAGTGATGTGTTAGCGAGGAGCTCCTACAATGAGCAGTTCTTC. This gives the protein CASSDVLARSSYNEQFF.

This clonotype was counted many times. The V gene is TRBV27, the J gene TRBJ2-3, with TRBD2 as a possible D gene (5 bases). The CDR3 has 15 residues. V dropped 1 base and J dropped 0 bases, with 8 bases sitting between them. The germline gives CDR1 MNHEY, CDR2 SMNVEV (reference sequence). The CDR3 coding sequence is TGTGCCAGCAGTTTATTTAGCGCCAGCACAGATACGCAGTATTTT. Protein: CASSLFSASTDTQYF.

In its sample, this clonotype was seen many times. The chain joins TRBV12-3 or TRBV12-4 to TRBJ2-1; 9 bases are shared with TRBD2. Trimming cost V 1 base and J 2 bases; bases outside gene matches: 9. This CDR3 region has 18 residues. The CDR3 here is CASSLVGFRTSAYNEQFF. As DNA, the CDR3 is TGTGCCAGCAGTTTAGTCGGGTTTCGGACTAGCGCCTACAATGAGCAGTTCTTC.

This clonotype showed up just a few times. The CDR3 nucleotides are TGTGCCAGCAGCGTAGGGACGGGGATGGACGAGCAGTACTTC. Amino acid sequence: CASSVGTGMDEQYF. The rearrangement links TRBV9 to TRBJ2-7; a weak D match, TRBD2 (5 bases). Germline lookup yields CDR1 SGDLS and CDR2 YYNGEE. The CDR3 covers 14 residues. Trimming shortened V by 0 bases and J by 5 bases, and 12 bases separated the two germline ends.

V gene TRBV12-3 or TRBV12-4 combines with J gene TRBJ2-5, with 11 bases aligning to TRBD2. The CDR3 has 16 amino acids. The V segment lost 3 bases and the J segment 3 bases; nucleotides outside the gene matches: 6. CDR3 sequence reads: CASSLLSGGAEETQYF. Written as DNA, the CDR3 is TGTGCCAGCAGTTTGCTTAGCGGGGGGGCCGAAGAGACCCAGTACTTC.

This clonotype came up a few times. This rearrangement joins TRBV27 to TRBJ1-1, with TRBD1 identical over 8 bases. Trimming cost V 6 bases and J 12 bases; bases outside gene matches: 12. This CDR3 is 13 amino acids long. CDR1 and CDR2 from the germline V gene are MNHEY and SMNVEV (reference sequence). CDR3 sequence (DNA): TGTGCCAGCAGCCCCGAGGACAGGGTTGAGACTTTCTTT. Amino acid sequence: CASSPEDRVETFF.

The gene calls are TRBV7-2 and TRBJ2-5; possibly TRBD1 or TRBD2 for D (5 bases each). V was trimmed by 5 bases and J by 4 bases, leaving 17 bases between them. Looked up from germline, CDR1 is SGHTA and CDR2 is FQGNSA. This CDR3 has 15 residues. CDR3 DNA sequence: TGTGCCAGCAGCGACCCAGATGGGACGAGAGAGACCCAGTACTTC. Translation: CASSDPDGTRETQYF.

This clonotype was detected many times. The genes are TRBV2 and TRBJ2-7, with 9 bases matching TRBD1. J gave up 6 bases and V 7 bases, and 10 bases lay outside the gene matches. The CDR3 loop spans 14 amino acids. Looked up from germline, CDR1 is SNHLY and CDR2 is FYNNEI. In nucleotides, the CDR3 is TGTGCCAGCACCAGGGACAGGGATTCGAGCGAGCAGTACTTC. It translates to CASTRDRDSSEQYF.

This clonotype was observed a handful of times. One base away lies a much larger clone, so this may be a sequencing read error. CDR3 loop: CAGSRTGTVRETQYF. The CDR3 DNA follows: TGTGCCGGCAGTCGAACCGGGACCGTTAGGGAGACCCAGTACTTC. The chain uses TRBV11-2 and TRBJ2-5; D possibly matches TRBD1 or TRBD2 (5 bases each). The CDR3 contains 15 residues. The V gene's germline CDR1 is SGHAT and CDR2 FQNNGV.

V is TRBV5-1 and J is TRBJ2-7; a weak D match, TRBD2 (5 bases). The CDR3 is 15 residues long. V lost 4 bases, J lost 0 bases, and 14 bases lay in between. Per germline, CDR1 SGHRS and CDR2 YFSETQ. CDR3: CASSAGSSSSYEQYF. In nucleotides, the CDR3 is TGCGCCAGCAGCGCGGGTTCCTCCAGCTCCTACGAGCAGTACTTC.

With respect to this clonotype: One end of the junction varies from germline; a read error may be responsible. The chain recombines TRBV7-3 with TRBJ2-5, with D maybe TRBD2 (5 bases). The V gene's germline CDR1 is SGHTA and CDR2 FQGTGA. The CDR3 has 14 residues. CDR3 residues: CAGSLTGYGETQYF. The CDR3 DNA is TGTGCCGGCAGCTTAACGGGGTATGGAGAGACCCAGTACTTC.

This clonotype was detected many times. The V and J genes are TRBV12-5 and TRBJ2-5; TRBD1 is a possible D gene (5 bases). This CDR3 is 17 amino acids long. In germline, CDR1 is LGHNT, CDR2 FRNRAP. Trimming left V 0 bases short and J 1 base short, with 15 bases between. In DNA, the CDR3 is TGTGCTAGTGGTTTGGTACCTCGGCAGGGCTTCCAAGAGACCCAGTACTTC. This sequence encodes CASGLVPRQGFQETQYF. Full variable domain (missing parts from reference TRBV12-5 and TRBJ2-5): DARVTQTPRHKVTEMGQEVTMRCQPILGHNTVFWYRQTMMQGLELLAYFRNRAPLDDSGMPKDRFSAEMPDATLATLKIQPSEPRDSAVYFCASGLVPRQGFQETQYFGPGTRLLVL.

This clonotype was counted at least ten times. The chain uses TRBV28 and TRBJ2-5; D unclear. V was shortened by 1 base and J by 5 bases, with 8 bases between the two germline ends. In germline, CDR1 is MDHEN, CDR2 SYDVKM. CDR3 size: 13 residues. The chain's CDR3 is CASSLFRLETQYF. In DNA, the CDR3 is TGTGCCAGCAGTTTATTCCGTCTGGAGACCCAGTACTTC.

This clonotype was recorded at least ten times. The CDR3 protein is CASSFSGGVETQYF. The CDR3 nucleotides read TGTGCCAGCAGCTTTTCGGGAGGAGTAGAGACCCAGTACTTC. The chain couples TRBV7-2 to TRBJ2-5, with 7 bases aligning to TRBD2. Looked up from germline, CDR1 is SGHTA and CDR2 is FQGNSA. The junction had 5 bases not matched to a gene; V was cut back by 3 bases and J by 4 bases. CDR3 length equals 14 residues.